This TCR beta chain is drawn from a study of vaccination and CD4 T cells after COVID-19. Time point reported: late sampling 161 to 241 days after vaccination in a few convalescent patients. Treatment defined: approximately 9-day PBMC culture with coronavirus spike peptide pools or control peptides (ViraFEST assay). The CDR3 totals 15 residues. Germline V gives CDR1 SGHRS, CDR2 YFSETQ. V trimming: 3 bases; J trimming: 2 bases; junction bases outside the gene matches: 5. The Oncomine TCR Beta short-read assay sequenced DNA from cultured CD4+ T cells. MiXCR, run by TCRdb on the PCR reads, gives a single entry per CDR3 protein. The sample lists tens of thousands of distinct CDR3 sequences; 32% were seen once. As for this clonotype: No antigen is known for it.

The chain combines TRBV5-1 with TRBJ2-3, with TRBD2 identical over 8 bases. The material was CD4+ T cells from blood, cultured in vitro, obtained about 7 months after SARS-CoV-2 vaccination. The receptor was isolated from a human donor who had recovered from COVID-19. Here the CDR3 reads CASSSGGGYTDTQYF. The CDR3 DNA is TGCGCCAGCAGCTCGGGCGGGGGGTACACAGATACGCAGTATTTT. Drawing the rest from reference TRBV5-1 and TRBJ2-3, the complete variable domain is KAGVTQTPRYLIKTRGQQVTLSCSPISGHRSVSWYQQTPGQGLQFLFEYFSETQRNKGNFPGRFSGRQFSNSRSEMNVSTLELGDSALYLCASSSGGGYTDTQYFGPGTRLTVL.